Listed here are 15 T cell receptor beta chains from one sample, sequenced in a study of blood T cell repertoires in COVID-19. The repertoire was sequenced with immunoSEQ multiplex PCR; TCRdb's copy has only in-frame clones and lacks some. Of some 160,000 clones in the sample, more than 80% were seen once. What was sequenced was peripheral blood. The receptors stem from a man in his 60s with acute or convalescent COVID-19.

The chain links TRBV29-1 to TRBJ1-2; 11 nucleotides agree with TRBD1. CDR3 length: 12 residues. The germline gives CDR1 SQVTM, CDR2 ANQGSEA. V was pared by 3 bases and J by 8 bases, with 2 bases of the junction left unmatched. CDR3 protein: CSVEGQGGGYTF. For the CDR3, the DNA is TGCAGCGTTGAGGGACAGGGGGGAGGCTACACCTTC. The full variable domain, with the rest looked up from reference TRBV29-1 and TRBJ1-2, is SAVISQKPSRDICQRGTSLTIQCQVDSQVTMMFWYRQQPGQSLTLIATANQGSEATYESGFVIDKFPISRPNLTFSTLTVSNMSPEDSSIYLCSVEGQGGGYTFGSGTRLTVV.

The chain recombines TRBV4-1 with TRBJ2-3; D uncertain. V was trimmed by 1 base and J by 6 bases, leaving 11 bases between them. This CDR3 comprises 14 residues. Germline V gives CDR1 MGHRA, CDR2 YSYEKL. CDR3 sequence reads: CASSQVGIADTQYF. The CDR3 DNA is TGCGCCAGCAGCCAAGTAGGCATAGCCGATACGCAGTATTTT.

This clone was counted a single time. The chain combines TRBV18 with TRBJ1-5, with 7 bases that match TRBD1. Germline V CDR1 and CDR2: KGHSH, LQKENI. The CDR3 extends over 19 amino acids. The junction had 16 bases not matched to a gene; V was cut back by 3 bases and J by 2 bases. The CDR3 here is CASSPWTETGKGRNQPQHF. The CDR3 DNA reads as TGTGCCAGCTCACCCTGGACCGAGACAGGGAAGGGTCGCAATCAGCCCCAGCATTTT.

As DNA, the CDR3 is TGTGCCGGATCAGGGAGGAGCACTGAAGCTTTCTTT. Its protein is CAGSGRSTEAFF. The chain recombines TRBV30 with TRBJ1-1, with D perhaps TRBD1 (5 bases). Between the trimmed V and J ends, which lost 8 bases and 4 bases, there was a span of 14 bases. CDR1 is GTSNPN and CDR2 is SVGIG in the germline V gene (reference sequence). This CDR3 is 12 amino acids long.

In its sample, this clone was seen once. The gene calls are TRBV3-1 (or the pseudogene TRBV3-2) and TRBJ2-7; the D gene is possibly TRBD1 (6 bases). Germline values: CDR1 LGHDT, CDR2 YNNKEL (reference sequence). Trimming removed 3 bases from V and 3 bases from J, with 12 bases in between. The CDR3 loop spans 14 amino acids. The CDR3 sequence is CASSQRTDLYEQYF. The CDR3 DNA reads TGTGCCAGCAGCCAGCGGACAGATCTCTACGAGCAGTACTTC.

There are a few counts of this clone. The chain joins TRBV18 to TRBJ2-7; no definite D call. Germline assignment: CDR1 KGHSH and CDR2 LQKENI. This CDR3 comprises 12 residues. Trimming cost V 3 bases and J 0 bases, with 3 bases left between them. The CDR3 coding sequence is TGTGCCAGCTCACCTAACTCCTACGAGCAGTACTTC. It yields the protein CASSPNSYEQYF.

The CDR3 DNA reads TGTGCCAGCTCACTCATGGGCAGGGATCAGCCCCAGCATTTT. It specifies CASSLMGRDQPQHF. The rearrangement joins TRBV18 to TRBJ1-5; D is perhaps TRBD1 (5 bases). Germline-derived CDR1 and CDR2 are KGHSH and LQKENI. V lost 4 bases and J 5 bases, leaving 12 bases between the germline ends. The CDR3 is 14 residues long.

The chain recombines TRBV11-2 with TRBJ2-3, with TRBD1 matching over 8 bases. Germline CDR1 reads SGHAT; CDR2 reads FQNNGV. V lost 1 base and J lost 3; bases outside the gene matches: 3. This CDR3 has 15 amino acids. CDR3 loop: CASSLVGQGTDTQYF. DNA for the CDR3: TGTGCCAGCAGCTTAGTCGGACAGGGAACAGATACGCAGTATTTT.

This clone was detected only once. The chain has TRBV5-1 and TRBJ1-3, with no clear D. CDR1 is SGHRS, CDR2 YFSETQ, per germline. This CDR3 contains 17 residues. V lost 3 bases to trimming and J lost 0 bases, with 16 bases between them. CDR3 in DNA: TGCGCCAGCAGCTCCTGGCCGCAGGTGGTCTCTGGAAACACCATATATTTT. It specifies CASSSWPQVVSGNTIYF.

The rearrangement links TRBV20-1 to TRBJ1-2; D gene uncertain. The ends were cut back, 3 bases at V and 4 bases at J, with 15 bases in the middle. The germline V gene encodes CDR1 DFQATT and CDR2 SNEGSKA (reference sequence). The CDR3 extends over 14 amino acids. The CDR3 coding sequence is TGCAGTGCTAGTTTCGGAGAAAAACCCTATGGCTACACCTTC. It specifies CSASFGEKPYGYTF.

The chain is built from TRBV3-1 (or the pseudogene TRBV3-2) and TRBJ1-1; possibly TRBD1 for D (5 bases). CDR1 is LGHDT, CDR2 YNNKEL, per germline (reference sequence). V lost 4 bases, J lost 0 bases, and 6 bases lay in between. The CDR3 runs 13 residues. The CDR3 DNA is TGTGCCAGCAGCCGGGGGGTGAACACTGAAGCTTTCTTT. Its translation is CASSRGVNTEAFF.

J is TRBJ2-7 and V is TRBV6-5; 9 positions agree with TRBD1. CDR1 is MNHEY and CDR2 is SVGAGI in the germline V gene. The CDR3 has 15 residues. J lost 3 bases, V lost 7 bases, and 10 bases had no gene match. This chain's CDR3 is CASTQRGQGYYEQYF. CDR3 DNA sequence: TGTGCCAGCACCCAGAGAGGACAGGGGTACTACGAGCAGTACTTC.

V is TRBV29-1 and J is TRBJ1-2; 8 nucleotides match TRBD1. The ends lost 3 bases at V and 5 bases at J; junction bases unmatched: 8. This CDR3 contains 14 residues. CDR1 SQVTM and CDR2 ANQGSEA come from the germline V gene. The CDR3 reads CSVDRGLIQYGYTF. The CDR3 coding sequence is TGCAGCGTTGACAGGGGGCTGATTCAATATGGCTACACCTTC.

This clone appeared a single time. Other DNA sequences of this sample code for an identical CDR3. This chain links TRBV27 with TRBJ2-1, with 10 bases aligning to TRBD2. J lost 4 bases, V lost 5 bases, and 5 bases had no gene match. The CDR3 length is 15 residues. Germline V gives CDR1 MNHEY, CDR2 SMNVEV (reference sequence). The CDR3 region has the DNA TGTGCCAGCAGTCTCTCTAGCGGGGGATACAATGAGCAGTTCTTC. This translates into CASSLSSGGYNEQFF.

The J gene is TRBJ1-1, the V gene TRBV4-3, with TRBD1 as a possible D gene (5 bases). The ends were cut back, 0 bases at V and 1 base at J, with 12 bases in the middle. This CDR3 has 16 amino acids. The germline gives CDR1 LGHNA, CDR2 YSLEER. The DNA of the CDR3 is TGCGCCAGCAGCCAAGAAGGCAGGACACAGAACACTGAAGCTTTCTTT. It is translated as CASSQEGRTQNTEAFF.